This T cell receptor (beta chain) comes out of a study of response to subunit inactivated influenza vaccine. Notes on the study in general: The authors put forward the suggestion that each seasonal influenza vaccination may bring in only a limited number of new T cells.

In this sample, this clonotype turned up a few times. Its antigen is as yet unknown. The germline V gene has CDR1 MDHEN and CDR2 SYDVKM. The CDR3 contains 16 residues. Trimming pared 3 bases from V and 6 bases from J, leaving 21 bases between. Each CDR3 protein gets one entry after TCRdb re-called the RT-PCR reads with MiXCR. The sample carries fewer than 700,000 distinct CDR3 sequences, over 10% recorded once. Here the sequenced sample was PBMCs from blood, taken roughly 45 days after vaccination. The rearrangement joins TRBV28 to TRBJ2-7, with a weak D call TRBD2 (5 bases). The TCR was taken from a man aged 45 to 65 who received an inactivated influenza vaccine. Here the CDR3 DNA reads TGTGCCAGCAGTTTCCTTACCCCGGGAAGAATATTCGAGCAGTACTTC. Its protein product is CASSFLTPGRIFEQYF.